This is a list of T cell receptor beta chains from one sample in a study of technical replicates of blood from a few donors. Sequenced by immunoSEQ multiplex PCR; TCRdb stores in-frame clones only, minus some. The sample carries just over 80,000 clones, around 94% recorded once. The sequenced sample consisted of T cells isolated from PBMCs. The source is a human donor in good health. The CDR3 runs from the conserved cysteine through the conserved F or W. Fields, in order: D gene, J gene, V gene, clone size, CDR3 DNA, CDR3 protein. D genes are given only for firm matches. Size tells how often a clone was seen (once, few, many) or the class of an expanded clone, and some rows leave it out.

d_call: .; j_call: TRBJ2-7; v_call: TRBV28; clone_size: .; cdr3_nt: TGTGCCAGCAGTCGCCGAGCTCTGTTCAGCGCCTACGAGCAGTACTTC; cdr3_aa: CASSRRALFSAYEQYF
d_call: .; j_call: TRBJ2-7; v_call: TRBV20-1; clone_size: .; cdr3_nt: TGCAGTGCTAGGGGGCCAGGCGAGCAGTACTTC; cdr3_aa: CSARGPGEQYF
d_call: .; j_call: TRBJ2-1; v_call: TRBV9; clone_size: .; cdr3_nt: TGTGCCAGCAACGGAGGTTCCTACAATGAGCAGTTCTTC; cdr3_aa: CASNGGSYNEQFF
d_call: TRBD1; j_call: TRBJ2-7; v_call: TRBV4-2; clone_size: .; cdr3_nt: TGTGCCAGCAGCCAAGTGACGAGGGGGCACGGGGAGCAGTACTTC; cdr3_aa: CASSQVTRGHGEQYF
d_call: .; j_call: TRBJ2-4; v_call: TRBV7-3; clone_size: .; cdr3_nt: TGTGCCAGCAGCTTAAATGAGGGAGCCAAAAACATTCAGTACTTC; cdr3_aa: CASSLNEGAKNIQYF
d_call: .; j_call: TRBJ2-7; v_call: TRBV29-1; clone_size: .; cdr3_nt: TGCAGCGTTGAACAGGTTAACGAGCAGTACTTC; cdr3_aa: CSVEQVNEQYF
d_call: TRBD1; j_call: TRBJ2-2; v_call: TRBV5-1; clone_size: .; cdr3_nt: TGCGCCAGCAGCATTTCCGGGACAGGGGTAGTGCTGTTTTTT; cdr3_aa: CASSISGTGVVLFF
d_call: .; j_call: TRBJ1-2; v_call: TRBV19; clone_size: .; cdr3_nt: TGTGCCAGTAGTATCCAAGACAGGAACTATGGCTACACCTTC; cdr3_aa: CASSIQDRNYGYTF
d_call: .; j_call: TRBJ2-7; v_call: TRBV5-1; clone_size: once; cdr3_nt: TGCGCCAGCAGCTTGGAATATAGTGGTCTGGGGGCTCCCTCCTACGAGCAGTACTTC; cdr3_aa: CASSLEYSGLGAPSYEQYF
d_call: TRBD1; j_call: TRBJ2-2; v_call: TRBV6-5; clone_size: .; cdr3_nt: TGTGCCAGCAGAACGAACAGGGGCACGACCGGGGAGCTGTTTTTT; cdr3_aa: CASRTNRGTTGELFF
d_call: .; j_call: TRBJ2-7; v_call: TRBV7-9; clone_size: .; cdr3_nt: TGTGCCAGCAGCCACTCCTACGAGCAGTACTTC; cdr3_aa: CASSHSYEQYF
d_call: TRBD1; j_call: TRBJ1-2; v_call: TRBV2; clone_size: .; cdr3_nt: TGTGCCAGCCGACGAGGGGACAGGGTGGGGGGCTACACCTTC; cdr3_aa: CASRRGDRVGGYTF
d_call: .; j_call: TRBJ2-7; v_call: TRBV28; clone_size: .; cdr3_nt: TGTGCCAGCAGTTCATCCAGGGAATTGTACGAGCAGTACTTC; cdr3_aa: CASSSSRELYEQYF
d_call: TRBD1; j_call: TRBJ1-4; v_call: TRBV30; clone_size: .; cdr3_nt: TGTGCCTGGAGTGTACAGGGGAATGAAAAACTGTTTTTT; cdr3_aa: CAWSVQGNEKLFF
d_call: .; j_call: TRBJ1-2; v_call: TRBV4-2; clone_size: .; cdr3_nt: TGTGCCAGCAGCCAAGGAAAATTCAGGGGAACGAACTATGGCTACACCTTC; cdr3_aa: CASSQGKFRGTNYGYTF
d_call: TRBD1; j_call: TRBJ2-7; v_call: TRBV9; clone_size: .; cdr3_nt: TGTGCCAGCAGCGCCTGGCCCCGGGACAGGGACAACGAGCAGTACTTC; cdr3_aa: CASSAWPRDRDNEQYF
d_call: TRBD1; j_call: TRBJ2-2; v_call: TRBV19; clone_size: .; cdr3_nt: TGTGCCAGTACCCCCGGGACAGGATACACCGGGGAGCTGTTTTTT; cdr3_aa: CASTPGTGYTGELFF
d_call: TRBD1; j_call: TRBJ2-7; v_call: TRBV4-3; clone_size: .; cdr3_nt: TGCGCCAGCAGCACAGGGGATTCATCCTACGAGCAGTACTTC; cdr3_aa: CASSTGDSSYEQYF
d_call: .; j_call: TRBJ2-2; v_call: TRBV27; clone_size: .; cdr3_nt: TGTGCCAGCAGTCCGTACACCACCCAGGGAACCGGGGAGCTGTTTTTT; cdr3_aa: CASSPYTTQGTGELFF